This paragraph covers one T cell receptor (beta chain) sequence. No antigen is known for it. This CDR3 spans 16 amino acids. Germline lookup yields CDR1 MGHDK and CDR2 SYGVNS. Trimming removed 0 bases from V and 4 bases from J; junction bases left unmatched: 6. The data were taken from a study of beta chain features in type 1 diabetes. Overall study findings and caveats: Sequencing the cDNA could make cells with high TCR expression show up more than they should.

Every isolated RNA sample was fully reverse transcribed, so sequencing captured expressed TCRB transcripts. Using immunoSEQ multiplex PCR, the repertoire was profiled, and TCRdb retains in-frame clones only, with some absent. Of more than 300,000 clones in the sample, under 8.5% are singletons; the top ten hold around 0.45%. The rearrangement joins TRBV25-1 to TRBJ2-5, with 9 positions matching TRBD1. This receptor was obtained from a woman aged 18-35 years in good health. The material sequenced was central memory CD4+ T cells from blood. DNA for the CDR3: TGTGCCAGCAGTGAATATAGGGACAGGGTTGGAGAGACCCAGTACTTC. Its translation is CASSEYRDRVGETQYF.